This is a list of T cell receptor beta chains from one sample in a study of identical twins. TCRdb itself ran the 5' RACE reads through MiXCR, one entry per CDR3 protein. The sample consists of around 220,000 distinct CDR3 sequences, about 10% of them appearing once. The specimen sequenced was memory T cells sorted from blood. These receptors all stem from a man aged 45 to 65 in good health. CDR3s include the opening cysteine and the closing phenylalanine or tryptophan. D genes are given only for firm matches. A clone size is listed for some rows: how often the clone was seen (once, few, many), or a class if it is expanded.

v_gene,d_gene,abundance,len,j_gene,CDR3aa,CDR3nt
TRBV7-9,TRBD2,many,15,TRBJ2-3,CASSNGLAGADTQYF,TGTGCCAGCAGCAACGGACTAGCCGGGGCAGATACGCAGTATTTT
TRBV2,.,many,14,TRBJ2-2,CASNENPNTGELFF,TGTGCCAGCAATGAGAACCCGAACACCGGGGAGCTGTTTTTT
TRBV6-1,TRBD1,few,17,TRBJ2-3,CASRTGYGTGYTDTQYF,TGTGCCAGCAGGACGGGGTACGGGACAGGGTACACAGATACGCAGTATTTT
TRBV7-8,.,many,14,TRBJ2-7,CASREGSLPLEQYF,TGTGCCAGCAGGGAGGGTTCCCTGCCGCTCGAGCAGTACTTC
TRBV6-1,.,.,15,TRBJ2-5,CASRPTIGVQETQYF,TGTGCCAGCAGACCGACTATCGGGGTTCAAGAGACCCAGTACTTC
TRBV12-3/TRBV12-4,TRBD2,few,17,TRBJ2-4,CASSFGGGGGTQGIQYF,TGTGCCAGCAGTTTCGGTGGCGGGGGTGGCACCCAAGGCATTCAGTACTTC
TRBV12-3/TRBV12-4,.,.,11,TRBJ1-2,CASGQFYGYTF,TGTGCCAGCGGACAGTTTTATGGCTACACCTTC
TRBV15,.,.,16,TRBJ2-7,CATSSESRGPLYEQYF,TGTGCCACCAGCAGCGAATCCCGGGGCCCTCTCTACGAGCAGTACTTC
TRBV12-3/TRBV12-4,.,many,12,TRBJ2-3,CASSFATDTQYF,TGTGCCAGCAGTTTTGCCACAGATACGCAGTATTTT
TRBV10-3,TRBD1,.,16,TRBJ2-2,CAISNTGGPNTGELFF,TGTGCCATCAGTAATACAGGGGGACCGAACACCGGGGAGCTGTTTTTT
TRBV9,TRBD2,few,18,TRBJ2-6,CASSLKTSGASGANVLTF,TGTGCCAGCAGCTTGAAGACTAGCGGAGCGTCTGGGGCCAACGTCCTGACTTTC
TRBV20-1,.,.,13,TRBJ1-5,CSASSGILQPQHF,TGCAGTGCTAGTTCTGGGATACTTCAGCCCCAGCATTTT
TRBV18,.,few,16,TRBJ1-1,CASSPTQQGVNTEAFF,TGTGCCAGCTCACCTACACAACAGGGTGTGAACACTGAAGCTTTCTTT
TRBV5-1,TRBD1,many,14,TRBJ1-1,CASNLGQGYTEAFF,TGCGCCAGTAACCTGGGACAGGGGTACACTGAAGCTTTCTTT
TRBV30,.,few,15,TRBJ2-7,CAWSGVGSAFYEQYF,TGTGCCTGGAGTGGGGTTGGTTCAGCCTTCTACGAGCAGTACTTC
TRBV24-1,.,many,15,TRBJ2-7,CATSSGAHSNYEQYF,TGTGCCACTTCCTCCGGGGCCCACAGCAACTACGAGCAGTACTTC
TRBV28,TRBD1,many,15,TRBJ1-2,CASSRSGQGASGYTF,TGTGCCAGCAGCCGATCGGGACAGGGGGCGAGCGGCTACACCTTC
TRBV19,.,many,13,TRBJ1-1,CASSKRGETEAFF,TGTGCCAGTAGTAAGAGGGGGGAAACTGAAGCTTTCTTT
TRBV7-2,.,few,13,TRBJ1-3,CASSPFGGNTIYF,TGTGCCAGCAGCCCTTTCGGGGGAAACACCATATATTTT
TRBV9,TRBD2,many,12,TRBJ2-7,CASSVRGGEQYF,TGTGCCAGCAGCGTCCGGGGGGGCGAGCAGTACTTC
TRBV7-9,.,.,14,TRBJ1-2,CASSSRQTNYGYTF,TGTGCCAGCAGCTCAAGACAGACTAACTATGGCTACACCTTC
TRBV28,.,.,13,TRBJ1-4,CASTVRINEKLFF,TGTGCCAGCACGGTCCGGATTAATGAAAAACTGTTTTTT
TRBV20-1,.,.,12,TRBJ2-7,CSAIGPSKEQYF,TGCAGTGCTATTGGGCCTTCCAAAGAGCAGTACTTC
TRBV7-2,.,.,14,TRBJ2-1,CASSFRQVNNEQFF,TGTGCCAGCAGCTTCCGGCAGGTTAACAATGAGCAGTTCTTC
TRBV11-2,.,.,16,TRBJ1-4,CASSPGRARTNEKLFF,TGTGCCAGCAGCCCGGGGAGGGCCCGTACTAATGAAAAACTGTTTTTT
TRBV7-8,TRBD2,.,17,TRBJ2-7,CASSLSFGLAGGNEQYF,TGTGCCAGCAGCTTGTCGTTCGGACTAGCGGGGGGGAACGAGCAGTACTTC